These 10 T cell receptor beta chains were all obtained from the same sample, sequenced in a study of shared clonotypes between healthy human individuals. TCRdb's copy holds only in-frame clones and misses some; the assay was immunoSEQ multiplex PCR. The table records approximately 1.1 million clones, more than 75% of them present only once. Sequenced sample: memory CD4+ T cells from PBMCs. Subset given: CD45RA-negative fraction. The receptors stem from a man aged 18 to 29 in good health. Some clones in this sample may be carry-over from other donors' samples.

The chain links TRBV27 to TRBJ2-7; a weak D match, TRBD2 (5 bases). Trimming removed 4 bases at V and 6 bases at J, with 16 bases between. The germline CDR1 and CDR2 sequences are MNHEY and SMNVEV (reference sequence). The CDR3 is 14 amino acids. In nucleotides, the CDR3 is TGTGCCAGCAGTTCCGGTCGGGGAAGCGGCGAGCAGTACTTC. This translates into CASSSGRGSGEQYF.

Turning to this clone: This probably arose from a read error, given a far larger clone one base away. The chain uses TRBV9 and TRBJ2-3, with 11 bases that match TRBD2. Germline CDR1 and CDR2: SGDLS and YYNGEE. The V gene end was trimmed by 4 bases and the J gene end by 1 base; junction bases not matched to a gene: 2. The CDR3 is 15 amino acids. CDR3 nucleotides: TGTGCCAGCAGCCTGGGACTAGCGGGCACAGATACGCAGTATTTT. Protein product: CASSLGLAGTDTQYF. The whole variable domain, filled in from reference TRBV9 and TRBJ2-3, reads DSGVTQTPKHLITATGQRVTLRCSPRSGDLSVYWYQQSLDQGLQFLIQYYNGEERAKGNILERFSAQQFPDLHSELNLSSLELGDSALYFCASSLGLAGTDTQYFGPGTRLTVL.

The rearrangement uses TRBV5-1 and TRBJ2-5; 13 bases align to TRBD2. CDR1 is SGHRS, CDR2 YFSETQ, per germline. J gave up 5 bases and V 4 bases, and 8 bases lay outside the gene matches. This CDR3 is 16 amino acids long. CDR3 sequence reads: CASSPGLAGRGETQYF. The CDR3 bases are TGCGCCAGCAGCCCGGGACTAGCGGGGAGGGGGGAGACCCAGTACTTC.

As regards this clone: The sample holds other DNA sequences that translate to the same CDR3. The rearrangement joins TRBV5-4 to TRBJ1-2; D not resolved. Germline V CDR1 and CDR2: SGHNT, YYREEE (reference sequence). Trimming removed 2 bases from V and 0 bases from J, with 8 bases in between. This CDR3 comprises 14 residues. The CDR3 here is CASSFDGANYGYTF. DNA for the CDR3: TGTGCCAGCAGCTTCGACGGAGCTAACTATGGCTACACCTTC.

The chain uses TRBV28 and TRBJ1-5, with D possibly matching TRBD1 (6 bases). Germline loops: CDR1 MDHEN, CDR2 SYDVKM. V gave up 1 base and J gave up 5 bases, with 9 bases separating them. The CDR3 is made up of 14 amino acids. The CDR3 DNA reads TGTGCCAGCAGTTTATCCCAGGGGCATCAGCCCCAGCATTTT. It yields the protein CASSLSQGHQPQHF.

This clone was recorded many times. The genes are TRBV6-1 and TRBJ1-2, with 9 nucleotides matching TRBD1. CDR1 and CDR2 (germline): MNHNS, SASEGT. There are 14 residues in the CDR3. Trimming took 8 bases from V and 5 from J; bases not matched to a gene: 9. The CDR3 coding sequence is TGTGCCAGCCGACGACAGGGGGTAGGGTATGGCTACACCTTC. It is translated as CASRRQGVGYGYTF.

The rearrangement joins TRBV5-6 to TRBJ2-2, with TRBD2 identical over 9 bases. Trimming took 4 bases from V and 5 from J; bases not matched to a gene: 15. Germline CDR1 SGHDT, CDR2 YYEEEE. This CDR3 has 18 amino acids. The CDR3 is CASSPNPLRREGTGELFF. The CDR3 coding sequence is TGTGCCAGCAGCCCGAACCCCCTACGGCGGGAGGGGACCGGGGAGCTGTTTTTT. Combining the CDR3 with reference TRBV5-6 and TRBJ2-2 gives the whole variable domain DAGVTQSPTHLIKTRGQQVTLRCSPKSGHDTVSWYQQALGQGPQFIFQYYEEEERQRGNFPDRFSGHQFPNYSSELNVNALLLGDSALYLCASSPNPLRREGTGELFFGEGSRLTVL.

This clone was counted once. The CDR3 DNA is TGTGCCAGTAGCTTACTTGGTTTGGGGGCCGGGGAGCTGTTTTTT. The encoded protein is CASSLLGLGAGELFF. The genes are TRBV19 and TRBJ2-2, with D perhaps assigned TRBD1 or TRBD2 (5 bases each). This CDR3 has 15 residues. Germline values: CDR1 LNHDA, CDR2 SQIVND (reference sequence). Deletions cut 6 bases from V and 6 bases from J, with 17 bases between.

The chain is built from TRBV27 and TRBJ1-4; D perhaps matches TRBD1 (6 bases). CDR1 is MNHEY, CDR2 SMNVEV, per germline (reference sequence). Trimming cost V 3 bases and J 4 bases, with 9 bases left between them. There are 14 residues in the CDR3. In DNA form, the CDR3 reads TGTGCCAGCAGTTTGGACAGCTATAATGAAAAACTGTTTTTT. It codes for CASSLDSYNEKLFF.

The table lists this clone with a count of one. V gene TRBV2 combines with J gene TRBJ1-3, with TRBD1 identical over 7 bases. Germline values: CDR1 SNHLY, CDR2 FYNNEI. V dropped 6 bases and J dropped 4; count of bases not matched to a gene: 6. The CDR3 has 14 residues. The chain's CDR3 is CASSVGTVGNTIYF. The CDR3 region has the DNA TGTGCCAGCAGCGTCGGGACAGTCGGAAACACCATATATTTT. The full variable domain, completed using reference TRBV2 and TRBJ1-3, is EPEVTQTPSHQVTQMGQEVILRCVPISNHLYFYWYRQILGQKVEFLVSFYNNEISEKSEIFDDQFSVERPDGSNFTLKIRSTKLEDSAMYFCASSVGTVGNTIYFGEGSWLTVV.